This T cell receptor (beta chain) was sequenced for a study of CD8 T cells in ankylosing spondylitis. Notes on the study in general: Earlier work had already found some motif variants in reactive arthritis synovial fluid and blood. Blood from ankylosing spondylitis patients appeared to carry a characteristic roughly eight-variant TCR beta motif.

TCRdb re-called the 5' RACE reads with MiXCR, one entry per CDR3 protein. The sample holds around 890,000 distinct CDR3 sequences; roughly 10% are singletons and the top ten take more than 0.5%. On this clonotype: Its antigen remains unknown.

Germline lookup yields CDR1 ENHRY and CDR2 SYGVKD. Trimming pared 6 bases from V and 0 bases from J, leaving 12 bases between. The CDR3 totals 14 residues. Sequenced input: blood, either unsorted or a sorted T cell fraction (not recorded which). V usage is TRBV10-3 and J usage is TRBJ2-7; perhaps TRBD2 as D (6 bases). This TCR was recovered from a male donor with ankylosing spondylitis. CDR3 bases: TGTGCCATCAGCTGGAGGGACGGCTCCTACGAGCAGTACTTC. Translated: CAISWRDGSYEQYF.